Listed here are 30 T cell receptor beta chains from one sample, sequenced in a study of blood T cell repertoires in COVID-19 (dated by TCRdb to about 2020). Libraries were made using the immunoSEQ multiplex PCR assay. This is the immuneACCESS table as TCRdb keeps it, with only in-frame sequences that have V and J called. A part of the clones is gone; compared with another copy, unresolved V genes explain less than half, and the rest is unexplained. Here the sample has roughly 100,000 clones; roughly 71% occur a single time. The ten largest clones take up approximately 9.3% of the sample. The specimen sequenced was peripheral blood. Receptor source: a woman over 75 with acute or convalescent COVID-19.

This clone was detected only a few times. The chain carries TRBV7-2 and TRBJ2-4; no clear D gene. The CDR3 has 14 amino acids. V lost 1 base and J 1 base, leaving 5 bases between the germline ends. Germline values: CDR1 SGHTA, CDR2 FQGNSA. Here the CDR3 reads CASSLGAAKNIQYF. In nucleotides, the CDR3 is TGTGCCAGCAGCTTAGGAGCGGCCAAAAACATTCAGTACTTC.

The gene calls are TRBV4-2 and TRBJ2-1; unclear D gene. The germline V and J ends were trimmed by 0 bases and 6 bases, with 6 bases remaining between them. The CDR3 covers 13 residues. In germline, CDR1 is LGHNA, CDR2 YNFKEQ. This CDR3 reads CASSQESGNEQFF. Here the CDR3 DNA reads TGTGCCAGCAGCCAAGAATCGGGCAATGAGCAGTTCTTC.

The chain combines TRBV19 with TRBJ2-7; 8 nucleotides line up with TRBD1. Germline assignment: CDR1 LNHDA and CDR2 SQIVND (reference sequence). The length of the CDR3 is 13 residues. The trim removed 6 bases at V and 4 bases at J, leaving 5 bases unmatched. Here the CDR3 reads CASSRQGLYEQYF. In nucleotides, the CDR3 is TGTGCCAGTAGCCGACAGGGGCTATACGAGCAGTACTTC.

The rearrangement links TRBV28 to TRBJ2-1; possible D gene TRBD2, 7 bases. Trimming took 7 bases from V and 6 from J, leaving 19 bases between them. Germline V lookup: CDR1 MDHEN, CDR2 SYDVKM. The CDR3 has 15 amino acids. The CDR3 loop reads CASTIYRGAGNEQFF. In DNA form, the CDR3 reads TGTGCCAGCACCATCTACCGGGGGGCTGGCAATGAGCAGTTCTTC.

V gene TRBV18 combines with J gene TRBJ1-5; TRBD1 is a possible D gene (6 bases). This CDR3 is 13 amino acids long. Deletions cut 4 bases from V and 5 bases from J, with 9 bases between. CDR1 is KGHSH, CDR2 LQKENI, per germline. The CDR3: CASSRTADQPQHF. The CDR3 DNA reads TGTGCCAGCTCACGGACAGCGGATCAGCCCCAGCATTTT.

This clone was counted a few times. V is TRBV3-1 (or the pseudogene TRBV3-2) and J is TRBJ2-7; D is perhaps TRBD1 (5 bases). The CDR3 runs to 14 residues. The germline gives CDR1 LGHDT, CDR2 YNNKEL (reference sequence). V was shortened by 1 base and J by 2 bases, with 9 bases between the two germline ends. The CDR3 DNA follows: TGTGCCAGCAGCCAAGGAACCAGGGCCTACGAGCAGTACTTC. Amino acid sequence: CASSQGTRAYEQYF.

A single count supports this clone. The chain uses TRBV19 and TRBJ1-4; unclear D gene. Germline V gives CDR1 LNHDA, CDR2 SQIVND (reference sequence). V was trimmed by 0 bases and J by 8 bases, leaving 13 bases between them. The CDR3 consists of 15 residues. The CDR3 sequence is CASSIDPRSREKLFF. The CDR3, as DNA: TGTGCCAGTAGTATAGATCCGAGATCAAGAGAAAAACTGTTTTTT. Full variable domain (missing parts from reference TRBV19 and TRBJ1-4): DGGITQSPKYLFRKEGQNVTLSCEQNLNHDAMYWYRQDPGQGLRLIYYSQIVNDFQKGDIAEGYSVSREKKESFPLTVTSAQKNPTAFYLCASSIDPRSREKLFFGSGTQLSVL.

The chain combines TRBV4-2 with TRBJ1-4; 8 bases fit TRBD1. The germline CDR1 and CDR2 sequences are LGHNA and YNFKEQ. The trim removed 3 bases at V and 4 bases at J, leaving 7 bases unmatched. This CDR3 is built from 16 residues. CDR3 loop: CASSQDRQGINEKLFF. The CDR3 bases are TGTGCCAGCAGCCAGGACCGACAGGGGATTAATGAAAAACTGTTTTTT.

The chain combines TRBV7-2 with TRBJ1-2, with D tentatively TRBD1 (6 bases). The CDR3 spans 14 residues. The germline V and J ends were trimmed by 5 bases and 8 bases, with 18 bases remaining between them. Germline V lookup: CDR1 SGHTA, CDR2 FQGNSA. In nucleotides, the CDR3 is TGTGCCAGCAGCCCCTACTCGCAGGGGCACGGCTACACCTTC. Translating gives CASSPYSQGHGYTF.

V and J are TRBV21-1 and TRBJ1-5. TRBV21-1 is shown as a pseudogene. The CDR3 consists of 14 residues. CDR3 nucleotide sequence: TGTGCTCACCCCCGGGTTCGCGAGGGTCAGCCCCAGCATTTT. The encoded protein is CAHPRVREGQPQHF.

This clone was counted only a few times. V is TRBV9 and J is TRBJ2-2; 7 nucleotides agree with TRBD1. The V segment lost 4 bases and the J segment 4 bases; nucleotides outside the gene matches: 7. The length of the CDR3 is 15 residues. The germline CDR1 and CDR2 sequences are SGDLS and YYNGEE. DNA for the CDR3: TGTGCCAGCAGCCAAGACAGGGTACCCACCGGGGAGCTGTTTTTT. This translates into CASSQDRVPTGELFF. Looking up the rest from reference TRBV9 and TRBJ2-2 gives the full variable domain: DSGVTQTPKHLITATGQRVTLRCSPRSGDLSVYWYQQSLDQGLQFLIQYYNGEERAKGNILERFSAQQFPDLHSELNLSSLELGDSALYFCASSQDRVPTGELFFGEGSRLTVL.

The J gene is TRBJ2-1, the V gene TRBV5-1; D is undetermined. V lost 1 base and J lost 0, with 8 bases in between. The CDR3 spans 15 residues. Germline CDR1 reads SGHRS; CDR2 reads YFSETQ. CDR3 DNA: TGCGCCAGCAGCTTGCTGGCTTCCTCCTACAATGAGCAGTTCTTC. It encodes CASSLLASSYNEQFF.

This chain joins TRBV7-2 and TRBJ1-2, with D perhaps TRBD1 (5 bases). The CDR3 totals 14 residues. The V and J ends lost 4 bases and 1 base respectively, with 10 bases between them. From germline, CDR1 is SGHTA and CDR2 FQGNSA. CDR3 sequence reads: CASSSTVVNYGYTF. CDR3 in DNA: TGTGCCAGCAGCTCGACAGTGGTTAACTATGGCTACACCTTC.

The J gene is TRBJ2-1, the V gene TRBV27; D possibly corresponds to TRBD2 (6 bases). This CDR3 has 13 amino acids. The germline gives CDR1 MNHEY, CDR2 SMNVEV (reference sequence). Trimming pared 5 bases from V and 3 bases from J, leaving 8 bases between. The CDR3 DNA sequence: TGTGCCAGCAGTCTGGGACTCTACAATGAGCAGTTCTTC. It encodes CASSLGLYNEQFF.

A few counts support this clone. V is TRBV6-5 and J is TRBJ1-6; D call uncertain. This CDR3 is built from 15 residues. Germline CDR1 reads MNHEY; CDR2 reads SVGAGI. V was trimmed by 7 bases and J by 0 bases, leaving 10 bases between them. CDR3 residues: CASNEAYSYNSPLHF. CDR3 coding DNA: TGTGCCAGCAACGAGGCGTACTCCTATAATTCACCCCTCCACTTT.

The rearrangement joins TRBV18 to TRBJ1-3; D remains unclear. Germline V gives CDR1 KGHSH, CDR2 LQKENI. The CDR3 contains 16 residues. The V end lost 3 bases, the J end lost 0 bases, and 12 bases lay between the germline ends. DNA of the CDR3: TGTGCCAGCTCACCGGAACAGCCAGGCTCTGGAAACACCATATATTTT. It is translated as CASSPEQPGSGNTIYF. Based on the CDR3 plus reference TRBV18 and TRBJ1-3, the full variable domain is NAGVMQNPRHLVRRRGQEARLRCSPMKGHSHVYWYRQLPEEGLKFMVYLQKENIIDESGMPKERFSAEFPKEGPSILRIQQVVRGDSAAYFCASSPEQPGSGNTIYFGEGSWLTVV.

This clone came up a few times. The CDR3 nucleotides read TGTGCCAGCAGCCCCCGACAGGGAAAGAGTGACGAGCAGTACTTC. It encodes CASSPRQGKSDEQYF. The gene calls are TRBV9 and TRBJ2-7; 7 bases map to TRBD1. The CDR3 runs to 15 residues. V lost 4 bases, J lost 5 bases, and 12 bases stayed unmatched. In germline, CDR1 is SGDLS, CDR2 YYNGEE.

The J gene is TRBJ1-2, the V gene TRBV3-1 (or the pseudogene TRBV3-2), with a possible D match to TRBD1 (6 bases). Germline CDR1 reads LGHDT; CDR2 reads YNNKEL (reference sequence). The CDR3 runs to 15 residues. The V end lost 0 bases, the J end lost 6 bases, and 14 bases lay between the germline ends. The CDR3 nucleotides are TGTGCCAGCAGCCAAGAGGGTGGGGGCCCGGATGGCTACACCTTC. Protein sequence: CASSQEGGGPDGYTF.

The CDR3 region is CASIGVQAAGELFF. The CDR3 DNA is TGTGCCAGCATAGGGGTCCAGGCAGCCGGGGAGCTGTTTTTT. The chain employs TRBV28 and TRBJ2-2, with a possible D match to TRBD1 (5 bases). The CDR3 has 14 residues. With 7 bases removed from V and 6 bases from J, the gap between germline ends came to 15 bases. Per the germline V gene, CDR1 is MDHEN and CDR2 is SYDVKM.

The V gene is TRBV5-8, the J gene TRBJ1-4, with D hard to call. This CDR3 region has 15 residues. Germline V gene sequence: CDR1 SGHTS, CDR2 YDEGEE. Trimming pared 0 bases from V and 8 bases from J, leaving 14 bases between. The CDR3 nucleotides read TGTGCCAGCAGCTTGGGTGATATGAGGTCGGAAAAACTGTTTTTT. Translation: CASSLGDMRSEKLFF.

The chain has TRBV5-6 and TRBJ1-1, with a tentative D call TRBD1 (6 bases). Trimming took off 4 bases at V and 6 bases at J, with 13 bases between the two ends. Germline CDR1 and CDR2: SGHDT and YYEEEE. CDR3 size: 13 residues. Written as DNA, the CDR3 is TGTGCCAGCAGCCGGACGTCAGGGGCTGAAGCTTTCTTT. Protein sequence: CASSRTSGAEAFF.

The chain couples TRBV20-1 to TRBJ2-7; 10 bases are shared with TRBD1. The CDR3 extends over 14 amino acids. In germline, CDR1 is DFQATT, CDR2 SNEGSKA (reference sequence). The trim removed 3 bases at V and 7 bases at J, leaving 9 bases unmatched. The CDR3 spells CSASRRQGAREQYF. As DNA, the CDR3 is TGCAGTGCTAGTAGGAGACAGGGGGCTCGGGAGCAGTACTTC.

This clone was detected once. V gene TRBV12-3 or TRBV12-4 combines with J gene TRBJ1-2; tentatively, D is TRBD1 (6 bases). The CDR3 runs 11 residues. V gave up 6 bases and J gave up 8 bases, with 10 bases separating them. The CDR3 DNA reads as TGTGCCAGCAGCTGGACAGACGGCTACACCTTC. It is translated as CASSWTDGYTF.

V and J are TRBV5-4 and TRBJ2-7, with TRBD1 identical over 10 bases. In germline, CDR1 is SGHNT, CDR2 YYREEE (reference sequence). The CDR3 extends over 15 amino acids. Unmatched junction bases numbered 9, after V lost 5 bases and J lost 4 bases. The CDR3 loop is CASSRDRQGAYEQYF. The CDR3 coding sequence is TGTGCCAGCAGTCGCGATCGACAGGGGGCATACGAGCAGTACTTC.

The chain links TRBV6-4 to TRBJ2-2; perhaps TRBD1 as D (6 bases). Germline values: CDR1 MRHNA, CDR2 SNTAGT. The CDR3 is made up of 19 amino acids. Trimming removed 6 bases at V and 7 bases at J, with 30 bases between. In nucleotides, the CDR3 is TGTGCCAGCAGCCCCTCATTGCCCGGCAGGGGCCGCCAAGGCGGGGAGCTGTTTTTT. This sequence encodes CASSPSLPGRGRQGGELFF.

The CDR3 coding sequence is TGTGCCAGCAGCTTAGGGCTAGCGGGCTACAATGAGCAGTTCTTC. Its translation: CASSLGLAGYNEQFF. This chain links TRBV7-3 with TRBJ2-1; 8 bases fit TRBD2. The CDR3 totals 15 residues. CDR1 SGHTA and CDR2 FQGTGA come from the germline V gene. V gave up 2 bases and J gave up 3 bases; unmatched junction bases: 3. Looking up the rest from reference TRBV7-3 and TRBJ2-1 gives the full variable domain: GAGVSQTPSNKVTEKGKYVELRCDPISGHTALYWYRQSLGQGPEFLIYFQGTGAADDSGLPNDRFFAVRPEGSVSTLKIQRTERGDSAVYLCASSLGLAGYNEQFFGPGTRLTVL.

The J gene is TRBJ1-5, the V gene TRBV9; the D gene is possibly TRBD1 (6 bases). V lost 4 bases and J lost 5, with 16 bases in between. The V gene's germline CDR1 is SGDLS and CDR2 YYNGEE. This CDR3 has 15 amino acids. CDR3 amino acids: CASSPSTRQDQPQHF. The CDR3 region has the DNA TGTGCCAGCAGCCCCAGCACTCGACAGGATCAGCCCCAGCATTTT.

The chain has TRBV4-1 and TRBJ2-1; no reliable D call. This CDR3 contains 16 residues. Germline CDR1 and CDR2: MGHRA and YSYEKL. V lost 4 bases to trimming and J lost 2 bases, with 15 bases between them. This CDR3 reads CASSLESQSTYNEQFF. CDR3 sequence (DNA): TGCGCCAGCAGCCTGGAGTCCCAGAGTACCTACAATGAGCAGTTCTTC.

V gene TRBV7-3 combines with J gene TRBJ1-1; 9 bases line up with TRBD1. The CDR3 length is 14 residues. V dropped 5 bases and J dropped 5; count of bases not matched to a gene: 6. The germline V gene encodes CDR1 SGHTA and CDR2 FQGTGA. The CDR3 is CASSTTGGRTEAFF. The CDR3 DNA follows: TGTGCCAGCAGCACGACAGGGGGGAGGACTGAAGCTTTCTTT.

The chain uses TRBV28 and TRBJ2-1; D is possibly TRBD2 (5 bases). The CDR3 covers 15 residues. Germline CDR1 MDHEN, CDR2 SYDVKM. Between the trimmed V and J ends, which lost 2 bases and 6 bases, there was a span of 14 bases. The CDR3, as DNA: TGTGCCAGCAGTTTAGGCGGTCCGGACTTCAATGAGCAGTTCTTC. It translates to CASSLGGPDFNEQFF.